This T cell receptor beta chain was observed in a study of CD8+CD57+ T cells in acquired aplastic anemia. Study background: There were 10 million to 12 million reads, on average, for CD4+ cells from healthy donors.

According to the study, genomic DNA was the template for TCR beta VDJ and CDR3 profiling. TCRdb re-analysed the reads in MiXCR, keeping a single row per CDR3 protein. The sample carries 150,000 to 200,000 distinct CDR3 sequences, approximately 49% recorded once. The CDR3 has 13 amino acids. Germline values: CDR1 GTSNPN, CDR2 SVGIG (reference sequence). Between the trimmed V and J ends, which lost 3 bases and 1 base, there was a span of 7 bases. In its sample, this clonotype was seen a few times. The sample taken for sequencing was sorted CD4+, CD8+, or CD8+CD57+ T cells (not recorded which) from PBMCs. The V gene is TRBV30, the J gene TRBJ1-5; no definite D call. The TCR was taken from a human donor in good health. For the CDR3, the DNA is TGTGCCTGGAGCAGGCAGAGCAATCAGCCCCAGCATTTT. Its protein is CAWSRQSNQPQHF.